These T cell receptor beta chains were read from a single sample in a study of STAT3 mutations in large granular lymphocyte leukemia. TCRdb's copy holds only in-frame clones and misses some; the assay was immunoSEQ multiplex PCR. The table lists 9,500 to 12,000 clones, 50% to 60% of them singletons, with 9% in the top ten. Source material: peripheral blood mononuclear cells. The receptors were sampled from a boy aged 10-17 years with T-cell large granular lymphocyte leukemia. Some clones in this sample may be carry-over from other donors' samples. Each CDR3 is given with its conserved first and last residue. D genes are given only for firm matches. Size values are once, few and many counts, or a class for expanded clones, and some rows have none.

cdr3_aa | cdr3_nt | v_call | d_call | j_call | clone_size
CASSLGQEPNTEAFF | TGTGCCAGCAGCTTAGGACAGGAGCCGAACACTGAAGCTTTCTTT | TRBV5-4 | TRBD1 | TRBJ1-1 | -
CASSKQGVTEAFF | TGTGCCAGCTCAAAACAGGGGGTCACTGAAGCTTTCTTT | TRBV18 | TRBD1 | TRBJ1-1 | -
CASSPPSTDTQYF | TGTGCCAGCTCACCCCCTAGCACAGATACGCAGTATTTT | TRBV18 | - | TRBJ2-3 | few
CASSDPNFGTRNTEAFF | TGTGCCAGCAGTGATCCAAACTTCGGGACAAGGAACACTGAAGCTTTCTTT | TRBV6-1 | - | TRBJ1-1 | -
CASSTAGGPDTQYF | TGCGCCAGCAGTACGGCGGGAGGCCCAGATACGCAGTATTTT | TRBV5-1 | TRBD2 | TRBJ2-3 | -
CASSPPTLLGSTEAFF | TGTGCCAGCTCACCACCCACGTTGTTGGGATCCACTGAAGCTTTCTTT | TRBV18 | - | TRBJ1-1 | -
CASSRQGITEAFF | TGTGCCAGCAGCAGACAGGGAATCACTGAAGCTTTCTTT | TRBV5-4 | TRBD1 | TRBJ1-1 | few
CASSMDRTAANYGYTF | TGTGCCAGTAGTATGGACCGGACGGCCGCTAACTATGGCTACACCTTC | TRBV19 | - | TRBJ1-2 | -
CASSLYVGQPQHF | TGCGCCAGCAGCTTGTATGTAGGGCAGCCCCAGCATTTT | TRBV5-1 | - | TRBJ1-5 | -
CASTKGSNYGYTF | TGTGCCAGCACTAAGGGGAGTAACTATGGCTACACCTTC | TRBV6-6 | - | TRBJ1-2 | -
CSVAGNGQETQYF | TGCAGCGTTGCCGGGAATGGCCAAGAGACCCAGTACTTC | TRBV29-1 | - | TRBJ2-5 | -
CASSFLGRSTEAFF | TGTGCCAGCAGCTTTCTAGGACGGAGCACTGAAGCTTTCTTT | TRBV5-4 | - | TRBJ1-1 | -
CASSVLTGDAVEQFF | TGTGCCAGCAGCGTTCTGACAGGGGACGCAGTGGAGCAGTTCTTC | TRBV5-5 | TRBD1 | TRBJ2-1 | once
CASSLGGQGYGYTF | TGTGCCAGCAGTTTAGGGGGACAGGGCTATGGCTACACCTTC | TRBV28 | TRBD1 | TRBJ1-2 | few
CASSRHMAREGSNTEAFF | TGTGCCAGCAGTCGCCATATGGCGCGGGAGGGATCGAACACTGAAGCTTTCTTT | TRBV7-9 | - | TRBJ1-1 | -
CASSLGSNQPQHF | TGTGCCAGCAGTCTGGGGAGCAATCAGCCCCAGCATTTT | TRBV5-4 | - | TRBJ1-5 | -
CAWSPGTQNTGELFF | TGTGCCTGGAGCCCCGGGACCCAGAACACCGGGGAGCTGTTTTTT | TRBV30 | - | TRBJ2-2 | -
CASSRLGEQFF | TGTGCCAGCAGCCGCCTAGGGGAGCAGTTCTTC | TRBV11-2 | - | TRBJ2-1 | few
CASSGGLAGPYEQYF | TGTGCCAGCAGCGGTGGACTAGCGGGACCCTACGAGCAGTACTTC | TRBV5-6 | TRBD2 | TRBJ2-7 | -
CASSYSDRGYEQYF | TGTGCCAGCAGTTACTCGGACAGGGGCTACGAGCAGTACTTC | TRBV6-6 | TRBD1 | TRBJ2-7 | few
CASRSGGNQPQHF | TGTGCCAGCAGGTCGGGAGGCAATCAGCCCCAGCATTTT | TRBV6-5 | - | TRBJ1-5 | -
CASSQDSFLPQHF | TGTGCCAGCAGCCAAGACAGTTTCTTGCCCCAGCATTTT | TRBV4-2 | - | TRBJ1-5 | -
CASSFIGGTEAFF | TGTGCCAGCAGCTTTATCGGGGGCACTGAAGCTTTCTTT | TRBV5-5 | - | TRBJ1-1 | -
CATSRDRVPQPQHF | TGTGCCACCAGCAGGGACAGGGTCCCTCAGCCCCAGCATTTT | TRBV15 | TRBD1 | TRBJ1-5 | -
CASSWGDSLQGAEQYF | TGCGCCAGCAGCTGGGGGGATAGCCTACAGGGGGCCGAGCAGTACTTC | TRBV5-1 | TRBD1 | TRBJ2-7 | -
CASRIQGVSNQPQHF | TGTGCCAGCAGAATACAGGGGGTTAGCAATCAGCCCCAGCATTTT | TRBV6-1 | TRBD1 | TRBJ1-5 | -
CASIQGALGEQYF | TGTGCCAGCATTCAGGGGGCCCTCGGCGAGCAGTACTTC | TRBV6-1 | TRBD1 | TRBJ2-7 | -
CAISDSGYGSQPQHF | TGTGCCATCAGTGATTCTGGGTACGGGAGTCAGCCCCAGCATTTT | TRBV10-3 | - | TRBJ1-5 | -
CARGLAGGRISYEQYF | TGTGCCAGAGGCCTAGCGGGAGGACGAATCTCCTACGAGCAGTACTTC | TRBV2 | TRBD2 | TRBJ2-7 | few
CSVVATGSGDTQYF | TGCAGCGTTGTCGCGACAGGGTCAGGGGATACGCAGTATTTT | TRBV29-1 | TRBD1 | TRBJ2-3 | once
CAISERTGGESEQYF | TGTGCCATCAGTGAAAGGACAGGGGGCGAGTCCGAGCAGTACTTC | TRBV10-3 | TRBD1 | TRBJ2-7 | -
CASRSREGQIYGYTF | TGTGCCAGCAGGAGCCGGGAGGGACAGATCTATGGCTACACCTTC | TRBV6-1 | TRBD1 | TRBJ1-2 | -
CASSVGEGAGSPLHF | TGTGCCAGCAGTGTTGGCGAGGGGGCAGGTTCACCCCTCCACTTT | TRBV2 | TRBD1 | TRBJ1-6 | -
CASSLWASGRTLGEQYF | TGTGCCAGCAGTTTATGGGCTAGCGGGAGGACTTTGGGCGAGCAGTACTTC | TRBV28 | TRBD2 | TRBJ2-7 | -
CASSPQTGGNYGYTF | TGTGCCAGCAGTCCACAGACAGGGGGTAACTATGGCTACACCTTC | TRBV27 | TRBD1 | TRBJ1-2 | -
CSARALYEQYF | TGCAGTGCCAGAGCCCTCTACGAGCAGTACTTC | TRBV20-1 | - | TRBJ2-7 | -
CASSPGTVTQGQFF | TGCGCCAGCAGCCCCGGGACAGTCACGCAGGGGCAGTTCTTC | TRBV5-1 | TRBD1 | TRBJ2-1 | -
CASSGRDYEQYF | TGTGCCAGCAGCGGGCGGGATTACGAGCAGTACTTC | TRBV13 | - | TRBJ2-7 | -
CASSLAPGIMNTEAFF | TGCGCCAGCAGCTTGGCCCCTGGAATCATGAACACTGAAGCTTTCTTT | TRBV5-1 | - | TRBJ1-1 | -
CASSFMGLANYGYTF | TGTGCCAGCAGCTTCATGGGGCTAGCTAACTATGGCTACACCTTC | TRBV7-9 | - | TRBJ1-2 | few
CASSPGGGIDQPQHF | TGTGCCAGCTCACCGGGGGGAGGGATCGATCAGCCCCAGCATTTT | TRBV18 | - | TRBJ1-5 | -
CASSKDVVMNTEAFF | TGTGCCAGCTCTAAGGACGTAGTCATGAACACTGAAGCTTTCTTT | TRBV18 | - | TRBJ1-1 | few
CASKGTGFFDTEAFF | TGTGCCAGCAAGGGGACAGGGTTCTTCGACACTGAAGCTTTCTTT | TRBV5-6 | TRBD1 | TRBJ1-1 | -
CASGFATPRDTQYF | TGTGCTAGTGGTTTTGCGACCCCGCGGGATACGCAGTATTTT | TRBV12-5 | - | TRBJ2-3 | -
CASSPRGLTYNEQFF | TGTGCCAGCTCACCCCGGGGCCTAACCTACAATGAGCAGTTCTTC | TRBV18 | - | TRBJ2-1 | -